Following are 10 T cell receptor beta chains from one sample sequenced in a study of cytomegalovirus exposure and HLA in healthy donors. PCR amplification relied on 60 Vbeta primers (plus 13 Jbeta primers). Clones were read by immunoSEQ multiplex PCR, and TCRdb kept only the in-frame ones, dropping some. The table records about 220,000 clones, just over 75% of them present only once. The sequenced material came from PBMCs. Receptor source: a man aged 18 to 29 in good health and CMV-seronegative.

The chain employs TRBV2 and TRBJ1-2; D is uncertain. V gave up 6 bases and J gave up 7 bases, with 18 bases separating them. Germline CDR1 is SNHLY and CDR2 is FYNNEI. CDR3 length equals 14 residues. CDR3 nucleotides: TGTGCCAGCAGGGAACGGAGTTTGAGGATTGGCTACACCTTC. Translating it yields CASRERSLRIGYTF.

CDR3 in amino acids: CASSEGQGFVF. The CDR3 DNA reads as TGTGCCAGCAGCGAAGGACAGGGGTTCGTCTTT. The chain has TRBV21-1 and TRBJ1-1; the table's TRBD1 call for D was not verified on the DNA. TRBV21-1 constitutes a pseudogene. This CDR3 comprises 11 residues.

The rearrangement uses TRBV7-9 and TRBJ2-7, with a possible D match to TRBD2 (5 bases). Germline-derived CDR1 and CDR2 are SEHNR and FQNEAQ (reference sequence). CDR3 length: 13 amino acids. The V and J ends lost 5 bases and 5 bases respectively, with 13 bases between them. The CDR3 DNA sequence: TGTGCCAGCAGCCCCACTAGTATCCACGAGCAGTACTTC. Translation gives CASSPTSIHEQYF.

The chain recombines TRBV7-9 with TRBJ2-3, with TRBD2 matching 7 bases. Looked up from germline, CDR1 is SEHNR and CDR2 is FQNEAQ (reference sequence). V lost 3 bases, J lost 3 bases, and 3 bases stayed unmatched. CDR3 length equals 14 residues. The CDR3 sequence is CASSFEGGTDTQYF. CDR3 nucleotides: TGTGCCAGCAGCTTTGAGGGAGGGACAGATACGCAGTATTTT.

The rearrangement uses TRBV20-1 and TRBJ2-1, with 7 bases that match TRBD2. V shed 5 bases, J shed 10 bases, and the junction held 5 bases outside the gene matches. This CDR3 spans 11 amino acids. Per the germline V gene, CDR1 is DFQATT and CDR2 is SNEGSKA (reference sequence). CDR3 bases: TGCAGTGCTCGACTAGCCCGCGAGCAGTTCTTC. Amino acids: CSARLAREQFF.

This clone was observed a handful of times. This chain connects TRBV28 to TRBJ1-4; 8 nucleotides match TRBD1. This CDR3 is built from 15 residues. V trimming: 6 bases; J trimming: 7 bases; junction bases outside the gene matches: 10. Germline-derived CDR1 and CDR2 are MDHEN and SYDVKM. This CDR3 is CASSLTGGRGEKLFF. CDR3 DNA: TGTGCCAGCAGCCTTACAGGGGGTCGTGGTGAAAAACTGTTTTTT.

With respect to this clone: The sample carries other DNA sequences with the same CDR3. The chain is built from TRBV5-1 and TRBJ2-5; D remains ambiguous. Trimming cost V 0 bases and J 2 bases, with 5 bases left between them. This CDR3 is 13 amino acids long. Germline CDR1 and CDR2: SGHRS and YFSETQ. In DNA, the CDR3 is TGCGCCAGCAGCTTGGGGAGTCAAGAGACCCAGTACTTC. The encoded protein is CASSLGSQETQYF. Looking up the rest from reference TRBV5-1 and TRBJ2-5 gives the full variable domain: KAGVTQTPRYLIKTRGQQVTLSCSPISGHRSVSWYQQTPGQGLQFLFEYFSETQRNKGNFPGRFSGRQFSNSRSEMNVSTLELGDSALYLCASSLGSQETQYFGPGTRLLVL.

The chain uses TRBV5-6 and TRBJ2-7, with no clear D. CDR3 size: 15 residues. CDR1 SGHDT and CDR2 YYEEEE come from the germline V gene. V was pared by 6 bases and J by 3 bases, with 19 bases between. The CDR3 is CASTRGSPIIYEQYF. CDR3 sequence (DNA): TGTGCCAGCACCCGCGGTTCCCCTATTATCTACGAGCAGTACTTC.

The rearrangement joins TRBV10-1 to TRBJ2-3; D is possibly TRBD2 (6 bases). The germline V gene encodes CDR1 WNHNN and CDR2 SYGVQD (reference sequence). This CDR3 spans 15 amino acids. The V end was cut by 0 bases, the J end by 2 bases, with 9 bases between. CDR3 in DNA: TGCGCCAGCAGTGAGTCGGGACTCTTCACAGATACGCAGTATTTT. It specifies CASSESGLFTDTQYF.

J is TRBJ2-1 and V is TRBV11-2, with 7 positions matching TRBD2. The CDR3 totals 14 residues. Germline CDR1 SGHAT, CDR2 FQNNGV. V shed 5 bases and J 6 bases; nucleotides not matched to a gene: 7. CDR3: CASSPRELSNEQFF. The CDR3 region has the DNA TGTGCCAGCAGCCCGCGGGAGCTCTCCAATGAGCAGTTCTTC.